This T cell receptor beta chain was profiled in a study of blood T cells in healthy people across ages. CDR1 SGHTA and CDR2 FQGTGA come from the germline V gene. CDR3 length equals 16 residues. As to this clonotype: Its antigen is not known.

A second roughly 6 to 11 cycle PCR used barcoded and J-beta primers. MiXCR, applied by TCRdb to the 5' RACE reads, yields one record per CDR3 protein. The sample records roughly 800,000 distinct CDR3 sequences, under 40% being singletons. Study conclusions and caveats: A greater number of naive CD4+ cells and higher diversity distinguished long-lived donors from aged donors.

This receptor was obtained from a man between 18 and 35 years old in good health. The chain recombines TRBV7-3 with TRBJ2-1; D is uncertain. The J call is uncertain, as TRBJ2-7 better fits the DNA end. Material for sequencing was blood. The CDR3 is CASSPSAERSYNEQYF. For the CDR3, the DNA is TGTGCCAGCAGCCCGAGCGCGGAACGGTCCTACAATGAGCAGTACTTC.